This is a list of T cell receptor beta chains from one sample in a study of CD8+ T cells in alopecia areata. Method: immunoSEQ multiplex PCR; TCRdb's copy keeps in-frame clones and lacks some. The sample lists some 120,000 clones; 58% were seen once. The specimen comprised CD4+ T cells sorted from blood, sampled at week 0. Every receptor here comes from a human donor with alopecia areata. Both conserved end residues are part of each CDR3. A D gene is named only where the DNA matches it firmly. Only some rows state a clone size, as once, few, many or a class for expanded clones.

V: TRBV18
J: TRBJ2-5
D: .
size: .
CDR3: CASSPKVQETQYF
DNA: TGTGCCAGCTCACCAAAAGTACAAGAGACCCAGTACTTC

V: TRBV4-2
J: TRBJ2-1
D: TRBD2
size: .
CDR3: CASSQEGLAVSYNEQFF
DNA: TGTGCCAGCAGCCAAGAGGGGCTAGCGGTTTCCTACAATGAGCAGTTCTTC

V: TRBV5-1
J: TRBJ1-1
D: .
size: once
CDR3: CASSLVVGHEAFF
DNA: TGCGCCAGCAGCTTGGTTGTGGGACACGAAGCTTTCTTT

V: TRBV28
J: TRBJ2-7
D: TRBD1
size: .
CDR3: CASSPRTGSHEQYF
DNA: TGTGCCAGCAGTCCACGGACAGGTTCCCACGAGCAGTACTTC

V: TRBV29-1
J: TRBJ1-2
D: .
size: few
CDR3: CSVYGGRGYTF
DNA: TGCAGCGTATACGGGGGACGTGGCTACACCTTC

V: TRBV30
J: TRBJ2-5
D: .
size: .
CDR3: CAWSVTTWETQYF
DNA: TGTGCCTGGAGTGTAACTACTTGGGAGACCCAGTACTTC

V: TRBV28
J: TRBJ2-7
D: TRBD1
size: .
CDR3: CASSLSGDRENYEQYF
DNA: TGTGCCAGCAGTTTAAGTGGGGACAGGGAGAACTACGAGCAGTACTTC

V: TRBV28
J: TRBJ2-7
D: .
size: .
CDR3: CASSLNTGISYEQYF
DNA: TGTGCCAGCAGTCTAAACACAGGGATCTCCTACGAGCAGTACTTC

V: TRBV23-1
J: TRBJ2-7
D: TRBD1
size: .
CDR3: CASSQRYRQGENSHPYYEQYF
DNA: TGCGCCAGCAGTCAGCGGTACCGACAGGGAGAGAATAGTCATCCTTACTACGAGCAGTACTTC

V: TRBV7-3
J: TRBJ2-2
D: .
size: .
CDR3: CASSLMARGGGELFF
DNA: TGTGCCAGCAGCTTAATGGCCAGAGGCGGAGGGGAGCTGTTTTTT

V: TRBV6-5
J: TRBJ1-1
D: TRBD1
size: few
CDR3: CASSPRDRGNTEAFF
DNA: TGTGCCAGCAGTCCCCGGGACAGGGGGAACACTGAAGCTTTCTTT

V: TRBV9
J: TRBJ2-1
D: .
size: .
CDR3: CASSKDSSTRREQFF
DNA: TGTGCCAGCAGCAAGGACAGTTCCACCCGGAGAGAGCAGTTCTTC

V: TRBV10-3
J: TRBJ1-3
D: TRBD1
size: .
CDR3: CAISKDREAGNTIYF
DNA: TGTGCCATCAGTAAGGACAGGGAGGCTGGAAACACCATATATTTT

V: TRBV15
J: TRBJ1-5
D: .
size: few
CDR3: CATSRDPGSNQPQHF
DNA: TGTGCCACCAGCAGAGATCCTGGAAGCAATCAGCCCCAGCATTTT

V: TRBV29-1
J: TRBJ2-1
D: .
size: .
CDR3: CSVGRPGSEQFF
DNA: TGCAGCGTTGGTCGACCGGGGAGCGAGCAGTTCTTC

V: TRBV5-1
J: TRBJ2-1
D: .
size: .
CDR3: CASSLEFGNEQFF
DNA: TGCGCCAGCAGCTTGGAATTCGGCAATGAGCAGTTCTTC

V: TRBV18
J: TRBJ2-1
D: TRBD2
size: .
CDR3: CASSPTSGGTYNEQFF
DNA: TGTGCCAGCTCACCTACTAGCGGGGGCACCTACAATGAGCAGTTCTTC